This TCR beta chain was recovered during a study of CD8+ T cells in alopecia areata. General study results and limits: Scalp sequencing also captures normal skin's resident alphabeta T cells.

Note on this clone: Antigen specificity is unknown.

Isolated RNA was reverse transcribed into cDNA used as the sequencing template. Repertoires were generated with immunoSEQ multiplex PCR, while TCRdb's copy carries only in-frame clones and drops some. This sample has around 34,000 clones, with around 50% found just once. It was from alopecia areata patients that lesional scalp punch biopsies and peripheral blood were collected. The sequence came from a human donor with alopecia areata. Sequencing was performed on NKG2D-high CD8+ T cells sorted from blood.

CDR3 coding DNA: TGTGCCAGCAGCTTGGGGGGACATCACACCGGGGAGCTGTTTTTT. Protein product: CASSLGGHHTGELFF. This chain uses TRBV5-4 with TRBJ2-2; tentative D call: TRBD1 (6 bases). Trimming shortened V by 0 bases and J by 3 bases, and 9 bases separated the two germline ends. Germline V gene lookup returns CDR1 SGHNT and CDR2 YYREEE (reference sequence). The CDR3 spans 15 residues.